The present T cell receptor beta chain was sequenced within a study of blood T cell repertoires in COVID-19. Per the study methods: Reference gene primer amplification in the assay estimated nucleated cell counts. Data came from immunoSEQ multiplex PCR; TCRdb stores just in-frame clones and leaves some out. D and trimming come from the DNA, and the V and J calls and clone size come from that table. Of more than 200,000 clones in the sample, approximately 80% were seen once. The CDR3 sequence is 15 residues long. The ends lost 5 bases at V and 4 bases at J; junction bases unmatched: 3. Per germline, CDR1 KGHSH and CDR2 LQKENI.

Sample: PBMCs or T cells enriched from blood (not recorded which). This rearrangement joins TRBV18 to TRBJ2-2, with 11 bases lining up with TRBD1. This clonotype was obtained from a man aged 60-69 years who had recovered from COVID-19. CDR3 bases: TGTGCCAGCTCAGCTGGACAGGGGGCCACCGGGGAGCTGTTTTTT. This translates into CASSAGQGATGELFF.